This T cell receptor (beta chain) appears in the sequencing data of a study of T cells in Graves' hyperthyroidism and ophthalmopathy. From RNA transcripts, TCR beta CDR3 regions were amplified. The HTBI set primed first-round TCR CDR3 RT-PCR. TCRdb fed the multiplex PCR reads into MiXCR, producing one record per CDR3 protein. The sample lists roughly 180,000 distinct CDR3 sequences; over 15% were seen once. The V and J ends lost 5 bases and 6 bases, in that order; junction bases with no gene match: 9. The CDR3 is 16 residues long. The germline gives CDR1 SGHVS, CDR2 FNYEAQ. This clonotype has a count of ten or more.

The clonotype originates from a woman between 50 and 59 years old with Graves' hyperthyroidism. The chain couples TRBV7-6 to TRBJ2-7, with 14 bases identical to TRBD2. The sample taken for sequencing was blood. The CDR3 DNA sequence: TGTGCCAGCAGCCCCTTTGGACTAGCGGGGGGCAGCGAGCAGTACTTC. The encoded protein is CASSPFGLAGGSEQYF.